These T cell receptor beta chains were read from a single sample in a study of T cell changes during pregnancy in multiple sclerosis. Repertoires were generated with immunoSEQ multiplex PCR, while TCRdb's copy carries only in-frame clones and drops some. The sample records around 60,000 clones, roughly 92% being singletons. The sample in question was peripheral blood, obtained in the second trimester of pregnancy. These receptors were taken from a female donor with multiple sclerosis, enrolled in a pregnancy study. Both conserved end residues are part of each CDR3. D genes are given only for firm matches. Expanded clones are given a class, and other clones once, few, many or no size at all.

d_call	clone_size	v_call	j_call	cdr3_nt	cdr3_aa
TRBD1	NA	TRBV19	TRBJ1-2	TGTGCCAGTAGTACGGACAGGGGATGGAACTATGGCTACACCTTC	CASSTDRGWNYGYTF
TRBD2	NA	TRBV19	TRBJ2-6	TGTGCCAGTAGTATTCAGGGGGTAGCGGGAGGGCCTGGGGCCAACGTCCTGACTTTC	CASSIQGVAGGPGANVLTF
TRBD2	NA	TRBV30	TRBJ2-1	TGTGCCTGGAGTTATCTAGCGGGATACAATGAGCAGTTCTTC	CAWSYLAGYNEQFF
NA	NA	TRBV29-1	TRBJ2-1	TGCAGCGTTGTAGGGACTGATATCTACAATGAGCAGTTCTTC	CSVVGTDIYNEQFF
NA	NA	TRBV11-3	TRBJ2-1	TGTGCCAGCAGCCTTAGCGGCTTTTCCTACAATGAGCAGTTCTTC	CASSLSGFSYNEQFF
NA	NA	TRBV4-1	TRBJ2-1	TGCGCCAGCAGCCAACTTGACATAATCTCCTACAATGAGCAGTTCTTC	CASSQLDIISYNEQFF
TRBD2	once	TRBV6-5	TRBJ2-3	TGTGCCAGCAGTTACCAAGCGGGACTTGCAGATACGCAGTATTTT	CASSYQAGLADTQYF
TRBD1	once	TRBV5-6	TRBJ1-1	TGTGCCAGCAGCTTGAGACAGGGTAGCCCTGAAGCTTTCTTT	CASSLRQGSPEAFF
NA	few	TRBV19	TRBJ1-1	TGTGCCAGTAGTATACAGGGTGGGCCCCTAAGGGTGACTGAAGCTTTCTTT	CASSIQGGPLRVTEAFF
TRBD2	NA	TRBV11-2	TRBJ2-7	TGTGCCAGCAGCTCACCTGGCGGGAGAGGCTACGAGCAGTACTTC	CASSSPGGRGYEQYF
TRBD1	NA	TRBV7-2	TRBJ2-7	TGTGCCAGCAGCACCCCGACAGGGTACGAGCAGTACTTC	CASSTPTGYEQYF
TRBD1	few	TRBV7-9	TRBJ1-5	TGTGCCAGCAGCCGACAGGGAGGACAGCCCCAGCATTTT	CASSRQGGQPQHF
TRBD1	NA	TRBV4-1	TRBJ1-2	TGCGCCAGCAGCCTCACGGGACAGGGGCCCTATGGCTACACCTTC	CASSLTGQGPYGYTF
NA	NA	TRBV7-8	TRBJ2-4	TGTGCCAGCAGTCAAAAATCCTTGGCTAGCCTGAGGTACTTC	CASSQKSLASLRYF
TRBD1	NA	TRBV7-2	TRBJ1-5	TGTGCCAGCAGCTCCGCACAGGGGGCAGGCAATCAGCCCCAGCATTTT	CASSSAQGAGNQPQHF
TRBD1	NA	TRBV4-3	TRBJ1-6	TGCGCCAGCAGCCAAGAGCCTACAGGGGGCTCCTATAATTCACCCCTCCACTTT	CASSQEPTGGSYNSPLHF
TRBD2	many	TRBV28	TRBJ2-2	TGTGCCAGCAGTTTAGATCCCAGTACGCTAGCGGGAGTCACCGGGGAGCTGTTTTTT	CASSLDPSTLAGVTGELFF
NA	NA	TRBV10-3	TRBJ2-7	TGTGCCACCCGTAGCGGTGACTCCTACGAGCAGTACTTC	CATRSGDSYEQYF
NA	NA	TRBV4-2	TRBJ1-2	TGTGCCAGCAGCCAAGAAACAGCTTCCTATGGCTACACCTTC	CASSQETASYGYTF
NA	NA	TRBV7-6	TRBJ2-3	TGTGCCAGCAGCTTATTTCCCGGGAGCGAAACAGATACGCAGTATTTT	CASSLFPGSETDTQYF
NA	NA	TRBV9	TRBJ1-2	TGTGCCAGCAGCGGAACCGGGAAAGGACTTAACTATGGCTACACCTTC	CASSGTGKGLNYGYTF
NA	NA	TRBV11-3	TRBJ2-7	TGTGCCAGCAGCTTAGAAACAGGGAACTACGAGCAGTACTTC	CASSLETGNYEQYF
NA	NA	TRBV7-3	TRBJ1-3	TGTGCCAGCAGCTTAATCCCAGGGACTAACTCTGGAAACACCATATATTTT	CASSLIPGTNSGNTIYF
TRBD2	few	TRBV10-2	TRBJ2-1	TGCGCCAGCAGTGAGTCGAGTTTTCGGGAGGCTGAGCAGTTCTTC	CASSESSFREAEQFF